The 23 T cell receptor beta chains given below trace back to one sample, sequenced in a study of graft-versus-host responses after intestinal transplantation. Some clones are missing from TCRdb's copy, which holds only in-frame ones; the method was immunoSEQ multiplex PCR. The table shows approximately 15,000 clones, with 75% to 85% occurring only once. Lamina propria and intraepithelial lymphocytes were released by processing graft tissue. The source was ileum tissue, collected approximately 97 days after intestinal transplant. These TCRs come from a human patient who received an intestinal transplant, so some T cells may come from the graft donor.

The chain recombines TRBV4-2 with TRBJ2-1; possible D gene TRBD2, 6 bases. CDR1 LGHNA and CDR2 YNFKEQ come from the germline V gene. V was pared by 0 bases and J by 8 bases, with 14 bases between. This CDR3 contains 15 residues. DNA for the CDR3: TGTGCCAGCAGCCAAGATTCCGGGAGCTCGTATGAGCAGTTCTTC. Translation: CASSQDSGSSYEQFF.

By share, this clone ranks as medium-sized. J is TRBJ2-5 and V is TRBV18, with D possibly being TRBD2 (5 bases). V was trimmed by 4 bases and J by 2 bases, leaving 8 bases between them. CDR1 is KGHSH and CDR2 is LQKENI in the germline V gene. This CDR3 is 13 amino acids long. For the CDR3, the DNA is TGTGCCAGCTCACGAGGGATTCAAGAGACCCAGTACTTC. Protein: CASSRGIQETQYF.

Written as DNA, the CDR3 is TGTGCCAGCCGTACGAGGGATACCGGGGAGCTGTTTTTT. Protein product: CASRTRDTGELFF. The gene calls are TRBV6-5 and TRBJ2-2, with a possible D match to TRBD2 (5 bases). The V gene lost 8 bases and the J gene lost 5 bases, with 12 bases spanning the gap. Per the germline V gene, CDR1 is MNHEY and CDR2 is SVGAGI. The CDR3 is 13 residues long.

The chain employs TRBV11-2 and TRBJ2-7, with D unresolved. This CDR3 has 17 residues. Germline lookup yields CDR1 SGHAT and CDR2 FQNNGV. V lost 0 bases and J 0 bases, leaving 15 bases between the germline ends. CDR3 sequence reads: CASSLDGPQSSSYEQYF. The CDR3 nucleotides read TGTGCCAGCAGCTTAGATGGCCCGCAATCAAGCTCCTACGAGCAGTACTTC.

The chain has TRBV25-1 and TRBJ1-1, with a tentative D call TRBD1 (5 bases). The CDR3 covers 15 residues. V dropped 0 bases and J dropped 11 bases, with 19 bases sitting between them. Germline lookup yields CDR1 MGHDK and CDR2 SYGVNS. The CDR3 region has the DNA TGTGCCAGCAGTGAATATAAGCCCAAGGGGTCGTGGGCTTTCTTT. It specifies CASSEYKPKGSWAFF.

This clone was detected only a few times. The V call is TRBV15, the J call TRBJ2-7; D possibly corresponds to TRBD2 (7 bases). The germline V gene encodes CDR1 LNHNV and CDR2 YYDKDF (reference sequence). V lost 4 bases, J lost 2 bases, and 18 bases lay in between. The length of the CDR3 is 16 residues. The CDR3 reads CATSTGVGGPAYEQYF. CDR3 DNA sequence: TGTGCCACCAGCACAGGGGTGGGGGGGCCGGCCTACGAGCAGTACTTC. The full variable domain, its missing parts supplied by reference TRBV15 and TRBJ2-7, is DAMVIQNPRYQVTQFGKPVTLSCSQTLNHNVMYWYQQKSSQAPKLLFHYYDKDFNNEADTPDNFQSRRPNTSFCFLDIRSPGLGDTAMYLCATSTGVGGPAYEQYFGPGTRLTVT.

The chain recombines TRBV15 with TRBJ2-3, with D possibly being TRBD1 (6 bases). V lost 5 bases and J lost 1, with 10 bases in between. CDR3 size: 14 residues. Germline assignment: CDR1 LNHNV and CDR2 YYDKDF (reference sequence). For the CDR3, the DNA is TGTGCCACCAGCTCAGGGGCCCGCACAGATACGCAGTATTTT. Translated, it gives CATSSGARTDTQYF. The variable domain in full, completed from reference TRBV15 and TRBJ2-3, reads DAMVIQNPRYQVTQFGKPVTLSCSQTLNHNVMYWYQQKSSQAPKLLFHYYDKDFNNEADTPDNFQSRRPNTSFCFLDIRSPGLGDTAMYLCATSSGARTDTQYFGPGTRLTVL.

The rearrangement joins TRBV2 to TRBJ1-1; weak D call: TRBD1 (5 bases). There are 13 residues in the CDR3. The V end lost 8 bases, the J end lost 5 bases, and 15 bases lay between the germline ends. In germline, CDR1 is SNHLY, CDR2 FYNNEI. CDR3 in DNA: TGTGCCAGCGGCGGGACCCTGGGGACTGAAGCTTTCTTT. Its translation is CASGGTLGTEAFF.

The genes are TRBV10-1 and TRBJ2-1; D uncertain. V was cut by 4 bases and J by 0 bases, with 10 bases left in between. The CDR3 consists of 15 residues. Looked up from germline, CDR1 is WNHNN and CDR2 is SYGVQD (reference sequence). CDR3 sequence: CASSGPGGSYNEQFF. As DNA, the CDR3 is TGCGCCAGCAGTGGACCGGGTGGCTCCTACAATGAGCAGTTCTTC.

The rearrangement uses TRBV6-1 and TRBJ2-6; 7 bases fit TRBD1. CDR1 MNHNS and CDR2 SASEGT come from the germline V gene. The V segment lost 3 bases and the J segment 3 bases; nucleotides outside the gene matches: 2. The length of the CDR3 is 15 residues. CDR3 DNA sequence: TGTGCCAGCAGTGACCGACAGGGTGGGGCCAACGTCCTGACTTTC. Translating gives CASSDRQGGANVLTF.

The V gene is TRBV28, the J gene TRBJ2-1, with a tentative D call TRBD1 (6 bases). Germline CDR1 reads MDHEN; CDR2 reads SYDVKM. CDR3 length: 14 amino acids. The V and J ends lost 5 bases and 6 bases respectively, with 14 bases between them. For the CDR3, the DNA is TGTGCCAGCAGTCCCATTGACAGGTTCAATGAGCAGTTCTTC. Translation gives CASSPIDRFNEQFF.

The J gene is TRBJ2-7, the V gene TRBV11-2; 8 bases fit TRBD1. The CDR3 extends over 14 amino acids. The trim removed 4 bases at V and 2 bases at J, leaving 4 bases unmatched. The germline V gene has CDR1 SGHAT and CDR2 FQNNGV. In nucleotides, the CDR3 is TGTGCCAGCAGCTCGGACAGGGTTACCTACGAGCAGTACTTC. It codes for CASSSDRVTYEQYF.

This clone was detected only once. The chain recombines TRBV19 with TRBJ2-1; D unclear. V dropped 3 bases and J dropped 2 bases, with 11 bases sitting between them. The CDR3 runs to 15 residues. Germline CDR1 reads LNHDA; CDR2 reads SQIVND (reference sequence). The CDR3 here is CASSMWVTPYNEQFF. The CDR3, as DNA: TGTGCCAGTAGTATGTGGGTTACACCCTACAATGAGCAGTTCTTC.

The J gene is TRBJ2-1, the V gene TRBV19; the match to TRBD2 covers 13 bases. CDR1 LNHDA and CDR2 SQIVND come from the germline V gene (reference sequence). The CDR3 has 17 amino acids. The V segment lost 3 bases and the J segment 9 bases; nucleotides outside the gene matches: 11. DNA for the CDR3: TGTGCCAGTAGTATTGCAAAACTAGCGGGAGGGCCAGGTGAGCAGTTCTTC. This gives the protein CASSIAKLAGGPGEQFF.

The CDR3 nucleotides read TGTGCCAGCAGCAGACGCAAAGCAAGCAGAAAGACCTATGGCTACACCTTC. The encoded protein is CASSRRKASRKTYGYTF. The chain carries TRBV11-2 and TRBJ1-2; the D is unclear. Per germline, CDR1 SGHAT and CDR2 FQNNGV. The CDR3 is 17 amino acids. Trimming shortened V by 5 bases and J by 4 bases, and 23 bases separated the two germline ends.

The chain couples TRBV10-1 to TRBJ1-5; D possibly corresponds to TRBD1 (5 bases). CDR1 is WNHNN, CDR2 SYGVQD, per germline (reference sequence). The CDR3 has 16 amino acids. V was shortened by 0 bases and J by 0 bases, with 9 bases between the two germline ends. The CDR3 bases are TGCGCCAGCAGTGAGTCAGGGACGTATAGCAATCAGCCCCAGCATTTT. Protein sequence: CASSESGTYSNQPQHF.

The chain links TRBV28 to TRBJ1-5; D unresolved. V was cut by 3 bases and J by 5 bases, with 8 bases left in between. Germline CDR1 reads MDHEN; CDR2 reads SYDVKM. CDR3 size: 13 residues. The CDR3 coding sequence is TGTGCCAGCAGTTTCATCGGGGATCAGCCCCAGCATTTT. This translates into CASSFIGDQPQHF.

V gene TRBV30 combines with J gene TRBJ2-5; unclear D gene. CDR3 length: 15 residues. V gave up 2 bases and J gave up 5 bases, with 18 bases separating them. Germline V gene lookup returns CDR1 GTSNPN and CDR2 SVGIG (reference sequence). In nucleotides, the CDR3 is TGTGCCTGGAGTCCCCTGGGCAGTCCTGGGGAGACCCAGTACTTC. It specifies CAWSPLGSPGETQYF.

The V call is TRBV5-4, the J call TRBJ1-5; tentative D call: TRBD1 (6 bases). CDR3 length: 15 amino acids. Between the trimmed V and J ends, which lost 1 base and 4 bases, there was a span of 12 bases. CDR1 and CDR2 (germline): SGHNT, YYREEE (reference sequence). Here the CDR3 reads CASSLRDIGNQPQHF. CDR3 sequence (DNA): TGTGCCAGCAGCTTGCGGGACATAGGAAATCAGCCCCAGCATTTT.

The chain joins TRBV7-4 to TRBJ1-5, with 8 bases identical to TRBD1. The junction had 6 bases not matched to a gene; V was cut back by 5 bases and J by 6 bases. Germline values: CDR1 SGHVT, CDR2 SQSDAQ. The CDR3 loop spans 14 amino acids. This CDR3 is CASSRTGSGQPQHF. The DNA of the CDR3 is TGTGCCAGCAGCCGGACAGGGTCCGGTCAGCCCCAGCATTTT. Looking up the rest from reference TRBV7-4 and TRBJ1-5 gives the full variable domain: GAGVSQSPRYKVAKRGRDVALRCDSISGHVTLYWYRQTLGQGSEVLTYSQSDAQRDKSGRPSGRFSAERPERSVSTLKIQRTEQGDSAVYLCASSRTGSGQPQHFGDGTRLSIL.

This clone was detected only once. The chain combines TRBV27 with TRBJ2-7; 12 bases match TRBD2. This CDR3 comprises 14 residues. Trimming cost V 5 bases and J 5 bases; bases outside gene matches: 4. Germline values: CDR1 MNHEY, CDR2 SMNVEV (reference sequence). The CDR3 loop reads CASSPLAGGNEQYF. CDR3 bases: TGTGCCAGCAGTCCACTAGCGGGAGGAAACGAGCAGTACTTC.

This chain uses TRBV21-1 with TRBJ2-7; the table assigns TRBD2, which was not confirmed against the DNA. TRBV21-1 is a listed pseudogene. The CDR3 covers 14 residues. CDR3: CARTFSGRAYEQYF. The CDR3 DNA reads TGTGCCAGAACTTTTAGCGGGAGGGCCTACGAGCAGTACTTC.

This chain joins TRBV27 and TRBJ2-7, with D uncertain. Germline assignment: CDR1 MNHEY and CDR2 SMNVEV (reference sequence). V gave up 6 bases and J gave up 2 bases, with 14 bases separating them. The CDR3 covers 14 residues. For the CDR3, the DNA is TGTGCCAGCAGGGCACCTAGGGTGCCCTACGAGCAGTACTTC. Its translation: CASRAPRVPYEQYF.